The 6 T cell receptor beta chains below were found in one sample sequenced in a study of T cell responses to AZD1222 COVID-19 vaccine. Profiled with immunoSEQ multiplex PCR; TCRdb holds only in-frame clones, not every one. Of about 110,000 clones listed, 88% were seen once; the top ten hold 1.5% to 2%. Specimen: peripheral blood, collected on day 0 of AZD1222 vaccination. The receptor set was obtained from an adult in good health.

This chain uses TRBV5-5 with TRBJ1-6; D is undetermined. CDR1 is SGHKS, CDR2 YYEKEE, per germline (reference sequence). The V gene lost 2 bases and the J gene lost 8 bases, with 8 bases spanning the gap. The CDR3 totals 13 residues. The CDR3 region is CASSFDQDSPLHF. The CDR3 coding sequence is TGTGCCAGCAGCTTTGACCAGGATTCACCCCTCCACTTT.

V and J are TRBV10-3 and TRBJ1-6; 7 positions match TRBD1. The V segment lost 7 bases and the J segment 6 bases; nucleotides outside the gene matches: 3. Germline-derived CDR1 and CDR2 are ENHRY and SYGVKD. CDR3 size: 13 residues. The CDR3 sequence: CAIKDRVNSPLHF. The CDR3 region has the DNA TGTGCCATCAAAGACAGGGTTAATTCACCCCTCCACTTT.

This clone was seen more than once but under ten times. This sequence joins TRBV18 and TRBJ1-5; perhaps TRBD1 as D (6 bases). Germline-derived CDR1 and CDR2 are KGHSH and LQKENI. The germline V and J ends were trimmed by 2 bases and 4 bases, with 18 bases remaining between them. This CDR3 has 17 amino acids. The CDR3 protein is CASSPSAAGVGNQPQHF. The CDR3 nucleotides are TGTGCCAGCTCACCATCTGCCGCAGGGGTTGGTAATCAGCCCCAGCATTTT.

This clone showed up just once. The junction departs from the called germline gene at one end, perhaps through a read error. The rearrangement joins TRBV7-9 to TRBJ1-2; the match to TRBD1 covers 8 bases. The CDR3 totals 17 residues. CDR1 is SEHNR and CDR2 is FQNEAQ in the germline V gene (reference sequence). DNA of the CDR3: TGTGCCAGCAGATTAGAAGGGGGAACAGGGGGTCATTACGGCTACACCTTC. Its translation: CASRLEGGTGGHYGYTF.

This clone has only one observation. The V and J genes are TRBV6-4 and TRBJ2-1; D may be TRBD2 (5 bases). The V gene lost 0 bases and the J gene lost 8 bases, with 8 bases spanning the gap. CDR1 and CDR2 from the germline V gene are MRHNA and SNTAGT. This CDR3 contains 13 residues. CDR3 sequence reads: CASSDSIGDEQFF. The CDR3 DNA follows: TGTGCCAGCAGTGACTCGATCGGGGATGAGCAGTTCTTC.

The chain uses TRBV20-1 and TRBJ1-2; D call uncertain. The CDR3 totals 12 residues. Trimming cost V 3 bases and J 8 bases, with 13 bases left between them. Germline lookup yields CDR1 DFQATT and CDR2 SNEGSKA (reference sequence). The CDR3, as DNA: TGCAGTGCTAGTCCCGAAGGGCTGGGCTACACCTTC. Translation: CSASPEGLGYTF.